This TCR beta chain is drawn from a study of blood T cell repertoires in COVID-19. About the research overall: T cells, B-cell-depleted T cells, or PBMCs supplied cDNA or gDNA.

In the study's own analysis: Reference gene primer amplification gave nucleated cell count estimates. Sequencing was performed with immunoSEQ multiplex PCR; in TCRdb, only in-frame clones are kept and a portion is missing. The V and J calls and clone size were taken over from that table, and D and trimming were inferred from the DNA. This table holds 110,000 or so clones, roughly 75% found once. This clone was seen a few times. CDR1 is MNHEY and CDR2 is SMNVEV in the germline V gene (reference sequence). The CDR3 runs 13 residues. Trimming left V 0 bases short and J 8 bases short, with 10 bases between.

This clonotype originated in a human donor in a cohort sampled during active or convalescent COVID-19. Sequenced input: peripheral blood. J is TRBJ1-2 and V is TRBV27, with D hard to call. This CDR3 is CASSLSPVRGYTF. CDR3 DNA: TGTGCCAGCAGTTTATCCCCCGTGAGGGGCTACACCTTC.